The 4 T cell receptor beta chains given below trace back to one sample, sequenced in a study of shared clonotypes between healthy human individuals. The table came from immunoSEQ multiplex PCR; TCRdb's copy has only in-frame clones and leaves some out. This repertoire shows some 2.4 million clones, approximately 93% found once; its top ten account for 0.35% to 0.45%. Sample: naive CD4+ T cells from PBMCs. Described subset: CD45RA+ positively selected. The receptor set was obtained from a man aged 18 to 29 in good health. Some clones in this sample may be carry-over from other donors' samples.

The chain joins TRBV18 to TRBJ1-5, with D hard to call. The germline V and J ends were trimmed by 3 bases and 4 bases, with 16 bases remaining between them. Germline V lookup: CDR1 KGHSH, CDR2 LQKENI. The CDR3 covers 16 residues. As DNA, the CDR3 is TGTGCCAGCTCACCTTCGTTGCCAGCAGCTAATCAGCCCCAGCATTTT. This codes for CASSPSLPAANQPQHF.

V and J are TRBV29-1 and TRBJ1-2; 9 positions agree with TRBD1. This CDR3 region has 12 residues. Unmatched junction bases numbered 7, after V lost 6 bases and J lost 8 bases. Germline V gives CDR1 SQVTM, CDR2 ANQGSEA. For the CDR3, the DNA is TGCAGCGTGAACAGGGGGCTCGACGGCTACACCTTC. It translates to CSVNRGLDGYTF.

CDR3 coding DNA: TGTGCCAGCAGTGCCAGGAGGTCGGACTATGGCTACACCTTC. It translates to CASSARRSDYGYTF. The genes are TRBV2 and TRBJ1-2; D is uncertain. The ends were cut back, 4 bases at V and 3 bases at J, with 12 bases in the middle. CDR1 SNHLY and CDR2 FYNNEI come from the germline V gene. The CDR3 covers 14 residues.

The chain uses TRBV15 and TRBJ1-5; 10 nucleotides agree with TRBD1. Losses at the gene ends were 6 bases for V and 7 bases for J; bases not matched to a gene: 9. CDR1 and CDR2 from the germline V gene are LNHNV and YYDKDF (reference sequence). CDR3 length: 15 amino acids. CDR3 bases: TGTGCCACCAGAAGGGACAGGGGACTTGGACAGCCCCAGCATTTT. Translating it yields CATRRDRGLGQPQHF. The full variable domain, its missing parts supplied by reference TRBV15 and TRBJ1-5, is DAMVIQNPRYQVTQFGKPVTLSCSQTLNHNVMYWYQQKSSQAPKLLFHYYDKDFNNEADTPDNFQSRRPNTSFCFLDIRSPGLGDTAMYLCATRRDRGLGQPQHFGDGTRLSIL.